This is a list of T cell receptor beta chains from one sample in a study of radiotherapy plus CTLA-4 blockade in lung cancer. The protocol was immunoSEQ multiplex PCR, while the TCRdb copy is restricted to in-frame clones and leaves out a portion. The sample holds 90,000 or so clones, 83% seen once. This sample comprised peripheral blood, obtained from a patient treated with radiotherapy plus ipilimumab. These receptors originate from a human donor with non-small cell lung cancer who had stable disease on radiotherapy plus ipilimumab. Each CDR3 is given with its conserved first and last residue. The order of the fields is V gene, J gene, clone size, D gene, CDR3 DNA, CDR3 protein. The D gene is left open where the match is weak. The size entry is marked missing in some rows and otherwise reads once, few, many or a size class.

V: TRBV19; J: TRBJ2-7; size: .; D: TRBD1; DNA: TGTGCCAGTAGGGGACAGAGGGACCACGAGCAGTACTTC; CDR3: CASRGQRDHEQYF
V: TRBV5-1; J: TRBJ1-4; size: few; D: .; DNA: TGCGCCAGCAGCTCGGGCAGGGCTGATGAAAAACTGTTTTTT; CDR3: CASSSGRADEKLFF
V: TRBV2; J: TRBJ2-1; size: .; D: TRBD2; DNA: TGTGCCAGCAGTCTAGCGGGCCCATACAATGAGCAGTTCTTC; CDR3: CASSLAGPYNEQFF
V: TRBV11-2; J: TRBJ2-5; size: .; D: .; DNA: TGTGCCAGCAGCTTAGGGGACGTCCTGGAGACCCAGTACTTC; CDR3: CASSLGDVLETQYF
V: TRBV7-6; J: TRBJ1-3; size: few; D: .; DNA: TGTGCCAGCAGCTTGAGGCCCGCCGGGGGAAACACCATATATTTT; CDR3: CASSLRPAGGNTIYF
V: TRBV2; J: TRBJ1-5; size: .; D: .; DNA: TGTGCCAGCAGTCAGGGCGCTAATCAGCCCCAGCATTTT; CDR3: CASSQGANQPQHF
V: TRBV28; J: TRBJ2-7; size: .; D: .; DNA: TGTGCCAGCAGTTTGTTGTCCGAGGGCCGCCTAGCCTACGAGCAGTACTTC; CDR3: CASSLLSEGRLAYEQYF
V: TRBV6-6; J: TRBJ1-1; size: .; D: .; DNA: TGTGCCAGCAGAATAACCCAGGCGATTAGGAACACTGAAGCTTTCTTT; CDR3: CASRITQAIRNTEAFF
V: TRBV19; J: TRBJ1-2; size: few; D: TRBD1; DNA: TGTGCCAGTAGTATAGGGGGGACAGGGATCGATGGCTACACCTTC; CDR3: CASSIGGTGIDGYTF
V: TRBV5-1; J: TRBJ1-2; size: .; D: TRBD1; DNA: TGCGCCAGCAGCTTGGCCTCGGGACAGGGGGTAGGCTACACCTTC; CDR3: CASSLASGQGVGYTF
V: TRBV7-2; J: TRBJ2-7; size: .; D: .; DNA: TGTGCCAGCAGCTTGGGCGGTACCGCCTACGAGCAGTACTTC; CDR3: CASSLGGTAYEQYF
V: TRBV7-2; J: TRBJ1-2; size: .; D: TRBD1; DNA: TGTGCCAGCAGAACCGACAGGGCCTATGGCTACACCTTC; CDR3: CASRTDRAYGYTF
V: TRBV6-1; J: TRBJ2-2; size: .; D: .; DNA: TGTGCCAGCACCTTTTGGCTGAACACCGGGGAGCTGTTTTTT; CDR3: CASTFWLNTGELFF
V: TRBV28; J: TRBJ1-2; size: once; D: .; DNA: TGTGCCAGCAGCTCGGTGGGGGGCTGGGACTATGGCTACACCTTC; CDR3: CASSSVGGWDYGYTF
V: TRBV11-1; J: TRBJ2-2; size: .; D: .; DNA: TGTGCCAGCAGCCAAGAGGGACGGCCCACCGGGGAGCTGTTTTTT; CDR3: CASSQEGRPTGELFF
V: TRBV7-6; J: TRBJ2-5; size: .; D: TRBD2; DNA: TGTGCCAGCAGCTTAGGGTTGACTAGCGGGGGACTCAGGGAGACCCAGTACTTC; CDR3: CASSLGLTSGGLRETQYF
V: TRBV28; J: TRBJ1-2; size: .; D: .; DNA: TGTGCCACTAAGCAACCATGGGGGGCGAACGGCTACACCTTC; CDR3: CATKQPWGANGYTF
V: TRBV13; J: TRBJ2-3; size: .; D: .; DNA: TGTGCCAGCAGGTATTCGGTGGCTAGCGGCACAGATACGCAGTATTTT; CDR3: CASRYSVASGTDTQYF
V: TRBV5-1; J: TRBJ2-6; size: .; D: .; DNA: TGCGCCAGCAGCGCCGGGGTTAACTCTGGGGCCAACGTCCTGACTTTC; CDR3: CASSAGVNSGANVLTF
V: TRBV18; J: TRBJ2-2; size: .; D: .; DNA: TGTGCCAGCTCACCACCAGGAAGACCCAACACCGGGGAGCTGTTTTTT; CDR3: CASSPPGRPNTGELFF
V: TRBV7-3; J: TRBJ2-2; size: .; D: .; DNA: TGTGCCAGCAGCTTAGTCAGACAGACGAACACCGGGGAGCTGTTTTTT; CDR3: CASSLVRQTNTGELFF
V: TRBV14; J: TRBJ2-1; size: .; D: .; DNA: TGTGCCAGCAGCCAAGTAAGGGCGCCCTTAGGAGGCAATGAGCAGTTCTTC; CDR3: CASSQVRAPLGGNEQFF
V: TRBV7-9; J: TRBJ2-5; size: .; D: .; DNA: TGTGCCAGCGCCTCGGAGGGGACCCAAGAGACCCAGTACTTC; CDR3: CASASEGTQETQYF
V: TRBV10-3; J: TRBJ2-1; size: .; D: .; DNA: TGTGCCATCAGTGATTGGCAGCTCCAGAATGAGCAGTTCTTC; CDR3: CAISDWQLQNEQFF
V: TRBV7-2; J: TRBJ2-7; size: .; D: .; DNA: TGTGCCAGCAGCAAAGACGGGCTTGCCGAGCAGTACTTC; CDR3: CASSKDGLAEQYF
V: TRBV5-1; J: TRBJ2-5; size: .; D: .; DNA: TGCGCCAGCAGCCCGAGGGGGGACCAAGAGACCCAGTACTTC; CDR3: CASSPRGDQETQYF
V: TRBV4-2; J: TRBJ1-3; size: .; D: .; DNA: TGTGCCAGCAGCCAAGATGCCTCAGGGGTGCGAGAAGGAAACACCATATATTTT; CDR3: CASSQDASGVREGNTIYF
V: TRBV7-8; J: TRBJ2-2; size: .; D: .; DNA: TGTGCCACCAATCTAGGATCGAACACCGGGGAGCTGTTTTTT; CDR3: CATNLGSNTGELFF
V: TRBV11-2; J: TRBJ2-3; size: .; D: .; DNA: TGTGCCAGCAGCTTAGCCGGGACACAGAGCACAGATACGCAGTATTTT; CDR3: CASSLAGTQSTDTQYF
V: TRBV2; J: TRBJ1-4; size: .; D: .; DNA: TGTGCCAGCAGGGGTTATGTCGCGGAGGAAAAACTGTTTTTT; CDR3: CASRGYVAEEKLFF
V: TRBV7-6; J: TRBJ1-4; size: once; D: TRBD1; DNA: TGTGCCAGCAGCACCGGACAGGGTAATGAAAAACTGTTTTTT; CDR3: CASSTGQGNEKLFF
V: TRBV18; J: TRBJ2-7; size: .; D: TRBD1; DNA: TGTGCCAGCTCATCCACGGGGACAGGGCGTTCCTACGAGCAGTACTTC; CDR3: CASSSTGTGRSYEQYF
V: TRBV2; J: TRBJ1-5; size: .; D: .; DNA: TGTGCCAGCAGACCTCCGGCCTTCAATCAGCCCCAGCATTTT; CDR3: CASRPPAFNQPQHF
V: TRBV18; J: TRBJ2-3; size: .; D: .; DNA: TGTGCCAGCTCCCCCCGGGGGGATACGCAGTATTTT; CDR3: CASSPRGDTQYF
V: TRBV4-1; J: TRBJ2-7; size: .; D: .; DNA: TGCGCCAGCAGCCAAAGAGGGGGGGCAGGGGGCCCCTACGAGCAGTACTTC; CDR3: CASSQRGGAGGPYEQYF
V: TRBV19; J: TRBJ1-1; size: .; D: TRBD1; DNA: TGTGCCAGTAGTCCCACAGGGGGCACTGAAGCTTTCTTT; CDR3: CASSPTGGTEAFF
V: TRBV27; J: TRBJ1-1; size: .; D: TRBD1; DNA: TGTGCCAGCAGTTTATCTGGGACAGGGAAAACTTTCTTT; CDR3: CASSLSGTGKTFF
V: TRBV14; J: TRBJ2-1; size: .; D: TRBD2; DNA: TGTGCCAGCAGCCAAGGCTTTTTAGCGGGGCCCAATGAGCAGTTCTTC; CDR3: CASSQGFLAGPNEQFF
V: TRBV6-1; J: TRBJ2-6; size: .; D: TRBD1; DNA: TGTGCCAGCAGTGAAGATAACAGGGGGCCCGGGGCCAACGTCCTGACTTTC; CDR3: CASSEDNRGPGANVLTF
V: TRBV9; J: TRBJ2-3; size: .; D: TRBD2; DNA: TGTGCCAGCAGCGATAGCGGGGCCAGCACAGATACGCAGTATTTT; CDR3: CASSDSGASTDTQYF
V: TRBV5-5; J: TRBJ1-5; size: .; D: .; DNA: TGTGCCAGCAGCCTTGGCAGCAATCAGCCCCAGCATTTT; CDR3: CASSLGSNQPQHF
V: TRBV10-3; J: TRBJ1-2; size: few; D: .; DNA: TGTGCCATCAGTGAAACAGGGTTCGGCTACACCTTC; CDR3: CAISETGFGYTF
V: TRBV28; J: TRBJ1-1; size: .; D: .; DNA: TGTGCCAGCACCAGGAACACTGAAGCTTTCTTT; CDR3: CASTRNTEAFF
V: TRBV30; J: TRBJ2-7; size: .; D: TRBD1; DNA: TGTGCCTGGAACGCCGGGACAGGGCCCTACGAGCAGTACTTC; CDR3: CAWNAGTGPYEQYF
V: TRBV19; J: TRBJ1-2; size: .; D: .; DNA: TGTGCCAGTAGGGCGGAAATCTATGGCTACACCTTC; CDR3: CASRAEIYGYTF
V: TRBV28; J: TRBJ1-1; size: .; D: .; DNA: TGTGCCAGCAGTTTAGCAGGGAGGGAAACTGAAGCTTTCTTT; CDR3: CASSLAGRETEAFF
V: TRBV28; J: TRBJ2-7; size: once; D: .; DNA: TGTGCCAGCGGGACCGCGCGGCGCGAGCAGTACTTC; CDR3: CASGTARREQYF
V: TRBV5-1; J: TRBJ2-5; size: .; D: TRBD1; DNA: TGCGCCAGCAGCCTTACAGGGGGCCTTTGGGAGACCCAGTACTTC; CDR3: CASSLTGGLWETQYF
V: TRBV30; J: TRBJ2-3; size: .; D: .; DNA: TGTGCCTGGAAATCCCGCCCCCGCACCGATACGCAGTATTTT; CDR3: CAWKSRPRTDTQYF
V: TRBV28; J: TRBJ1-2; size: .; D: .; DNA: TGTGCCAGCAGCCTAGACAGTTTAAGCCATTATGGCTACACCTTC; CDR3: CASSLDSLSHYGYTF
V: TRBV7-3; J: TRBJ2-5; size: few; D: .; DNA: TGTGCCAGCAGCCCAACGGGTAAAATGGAGACCCAGTACTTC; CDR3: CASSPTGKMETQYF
V: TRBV9; J: TRBJ2-7; size: .; D: .; DNA: TGTGCCAGCAGCGTAAATACCCTGACTACGAAGCAGTACTTC; CDR3: CASSVNTLTTKQYF
V: TRBV6-5; J: TRBJ2-3; size: .; D: .; DNA: TGTGCCAGCAGTTTCCGGGACGGCTTCACAGATACGCAGTATTTT; CDR3: CASSFRDGFTDTQYF
V: TRBV19; J: TRBJ2-1; size: .; D: TRBD2; DNA: TGTGCCAGTAGCCCGACGGCGGGAGGAAGGTATGAGCAGTTCTTC; CDR3: CASSPTAGGRYEQFF
V: TRBV30; J: TRBJ1-5; size: .; D: .; DNA: TGTGCCTGGAGTGGGGGCGGGGGGGTTAGCAATCAGCCCCAGCATTTT; CDR3: CAWSGGGGVSNQPQHF
V: TRBV5-6; J: TRBJ1-1; size: .; D: .; DNA: TGTGCCAGCAGCTTGGCGCTGGGATGGGTTGAAGCTTTCTTT; CDR3: CASSLALGWVEAFF
V: TRBV15; J: TRBJ1-1; size: .; D: .; DNA: TGTGCCACCAGCAGGGAGAGGGTAATGAACACTGAAGCTTTCTTT; CDR3: CATSRERVMNTEAFF
V: TRBV7-9; J: TRBJ2-7; size: .; D: .; DNA: TGTGCCAGCAGCTTAGCGCTAGGTCAGAGCTCCTACGAGCAGTACTTC; CDR3: CASSLALGQSSYEQYF
V: TRBV5-1; J: TRBJ2-2; size: .; D: TRBD2; DNA: TGCGCCAGCAGCGGGACTAGCGGCACCGGGGAGCTGTTTTTT; CDR3: CASSGTSGTGELFF